These 12 T cell receptor beta chains were all obtained from the same sample, sequenced in a study of blood T cell repertoires in COVID-19. TCRdb keeps only in-frame clones here, not all; method: immunoSEQ multiplex PCR. Of about 250,000 clones listed, more than 75% are singletons. Material for sequencing was peripheral blood. These receptors came from a woman aged 55-75 years who had recovered from COVID-19.

The J gene is TRBJ1-2, the V gene TRBV11-2, with 7 bases aligning to TRBD1. The CDR3 sequence is 15 residues long. J was trimmed by 8 bases and V by 1 base; bases with no gene match: 10. From germline, CDR1 is SGHAT and CDR2 FQNNGV. CDR3 DNA sequence: TGTGCCAGCAGCTTAGGAGAGACAGGGCAATACGGCTACACCTTC. This translates into CASSLGETGQYGYTF.

The V gene is TRBV19, the J gene TRBJ2-7, with a possible D match to TRBD1 (7 bases). V was shortened by 7 bases and J by 3 bases, with 13 bases between the two germline ends. CDR1 LNHDA and CDR2 SQIVND come from the germline V gene (reference sequence). The CDR3 spans 13 residues. The CDR3 is CASNAGGYYEQYF. The CDR3 nucleotides are TGTGCCAGTAACGCAGGGGGGTACTACGAGCAGTACTTC.

The CDR3 region is CASSLITDSHIRGYTF. CDR3 in DNA: TGTGCCAGCAGCTTGATAACGGACAGCCATATAAGAGGCTACACCTTC. The V and J genes are TRBV5-6 and TRBJ1-2, with D possibly being TRBD1 (6 bases). The CDR3 totals 16 residues. Deletions cut 1 base from V and 8 bases from J, with 21 bases between. The germline V gene has CDR1 SGHDT and CDR2 YYEEEE.

The chain links TRBV4-1 to TRBJ1-1, with 7 bases fitting TRBD1. V lost 8 bases to trimming and J lost 3 bases; unmatched junction nucleotides: 6. CDR1 and CDR2 (germline): MGHRA, YSYEKL. There are 13 residues in the CDR3. DNA for the CDR3: TGCGCCAGCCAAGAAAGGGGGCACACTGAAGCTTTCTTT. The encoded protein is CASQERGHTEAFF.

This chain links TRBV18 with TRBJ2-7; D is uncertain. This CDR3 comprises 14 residues. Deletions cut 8 bases from V and 5 bases from J, with 19 bases between. Per the germline V gene, CDR1 is KGHSH and CDR2 is LQKENI. Here the CDR3 DNA reads TGTGCCAGCCACACGGGTTTGGGTATCAACGAGCAGTACTTC. It encodes CASHTGLGINEQYF.

The chain links TRBV19 to TRBJ1-2, with D possibly matching TRBD1 (5 bases). CDR1 is LNHDA and CDR2 is SQIVND in the germline V gene (reference sequence). The V end was cut by 4 bases, the J end by 3 bases, with 12 bases between. The CDR3 is 14 amino acids. The CDR3 is CASSKRREDYGYTF. In DNA, the CDR3 is TGTGCCAGTAGTAAGCGCAGGGAAGACTATGGCTACACCTTC.

This clone was counted a few times. This chain uses TRBV27 with TRBJ2-2; TRBD1 agrees at 8 bases. Germline V lookup: CDR1 MNHEY, CDR2 SMNVEV (reference sequence). This CDR3 spans 17 amino acids. V shed 3 bases and J 4 bases; nucleotides not matched to a gene: 10. The CDR3 spells CASSFDRGMSGTGELFF. The CDR3 DNA follows: TGTGCCAGCAGTTTCGACAGGGGAATGTCGGGCACCGGGGAGCTGTTTTTT.

This clone was seen only a few times. This sequence joins TRBV20-1 and TRBJ1-1; D gene ambiguous. Germline CDR1 and CDR2: DFQATT and SNEGSKA (reference sequence). CDR3 size: 11 residues. For the CDR3, the DNA is TGCAGCCAGTCAGGGAACACTGAAGCTTTCTTT. Translation: CSQSGNTEAFF.

The chain joins TRBV28 to TRBJ2-3; tentatively, D is TRBD1 (5 bases). The CDR3 has 14 residues. V was shortened by 4 bases and J by 6 bases, with 14 bases between the two germline ends. Per the germline V gene, CDR1 is MDHEN and CDR2 is SYDVKM. The CDR3 is CASSYPTVPDTQYF. The CDR3 DNA reads as TGTGCCAGCAGTTACCCGACAGTGCCTGATACGCAGTATTTT.

This chain connects TRBV28 to TRBJ2-4; weak D call: TRBD1 (5 bases). V was cut by 3 bases and J by 0 bases, with 9 bases left in between. Germline V lookup: CDR1 MDHEN, CDR2 SYDVKM. The CDR3 totals 15 residues. CDR3 loop: CASSLAGIAKNIQYF. DNA of the CDR3: TGTGCCAGCAGTTTGGCAGGGATAGCCAAAAACATTCAGTACTTC.

This chain links TRBV18 with TRBJ1-5; possible D gene TRBD1, 6 bases. Deletions cut 6 bases from V and 2 bases from J, with 8 bases between. CDR3 size: 13 residues. Germline assignment: CDR1 KGHSH and CDR2 LQKENI. CDR3 DNA sequence: TGTGCCAGCTCCGCAGGGGGCAATCAGCCCCAGCATTTT. The encoded protein is CASSAGGNQPQHF.

The V and J genes are TRBV3-1 (or the pseudogene TRBV3-2) and TRBJ1-5; D may be TRBD1 (5 bases). The ends were cut back, 4 bases at V and 5 bases at J, with 9 bases in the middle. The CDR3 loop spans 13 amino acids. Germline V lookup: CDR1 LGHDT, CDR2 YNNKEL (reference sequence). CDR3 DNA sequence: TGTGCCAGCAGCCCGGGGGGGGATCAGCCCCAGCATTTT. Its protein product is CASSPGGDQPQHF.